One and the same sample provided the 2 T cell receptor beta chains below, sequenced in a study of cytomegalovirus exposure and HLA in healthy donors. Primers for the PCR totalled 60 Vbeta and 13 Jbeta. TCRdb's copy holds only in-frame clones and misses some; the assay was immunoSEQ multiplex PCR. The profile shows 73,000 or so clones, around 81% of them singletons. Sequenced input: PBMCs. The receptors shown here come from a man aged 50-60 years in good health and CMV-seronegative.

This clone was observed once. The rearrangement joins TRBV2 to TRBJ1-1, with 10 bases lining up with TRBD1. The CDR3 covers 15 residues. Germline-derived CDR1 and CDR2 are SNHLY and FYNNEI. Germline trimming cut 7 bases from V and 6 bases from J; bases unmatched to any gene: 11. CDR3 amino acids: CASKETGGFLPEAFF. The CDR3 DNA reads TGTGCCAGCAAAGAGACAGGGGGCTTTCTGCCTGAAGCTTTCTTT.

The J gene is TRBJ1-1, the V gene TRBV6-1, with D unresolved. Germline values: CDR1 MNHNS, CDR2 SASEGT. V lost 4 bases and J lost 1, with 4 bases in between. The CDR3 runs 12 residues. The CDR3 DNA follows: TGTGCCAGCAGTGCCGGGAACACTGAAGCTTTCTTT. Translation gives CASSAGNTEAFF.